This TCR beta chain was found in a study of T cells in Graves' hyperthyroidism and ophthalmopathy. Amplification of TCR beta CDR3 regions used RNA as the template. Primed by the HTBI set, a first-round RT-PCR was run on the TCR CDR3. TCRdb re-called the multiplex PCR reads through MiXCR, storing one row per CDR3 protein. The sample contains approximately 600,000 distinct CDR3 sequences, around 21% of which appear only once. This clonotype was seen a handful of times. Per germline, CDR1 GTSNPN and CDR2 SVGIG (reference sequence). V lost 1 base, J lost 14 bases, and 12 bases lay in between. The CDR3 has 11 amino acids.

The specimen was blood. The clonotype comes from a man aged 25 to 40 with Graves' ophthalmopathy. The chain uses TRBV30 and TRBJ2-1, with D tentatively TRBD2 (5 bases). In DNA, the CDR3 is TGTGCCTGGAGTGCTACGGGAAGAGAGTTCTTC. It translates to CAWSATGREFF.